The 5 T cell receptor beta chains below all came from one sample that was sequenced in a study of cytomegalovirus exposure and HLA in healthy donors. PCR employed 60 Vbeta and 13 Jbeta primers. Assay used: immunoSEQ multiplex PCR; TCRdb lists only in-frame clones, some missing. The data show 90,000 or so clones, about three quarters seen once. The sample taken for sequencing was PBMCs. These receptors were collected from a boy between 5 and 17 years old in good health and CMV-seronegative.

The chain uses TRBV15 and TRBJ2-1, with D perhaps TRBD2 (5 bases). Germline V CDR1 and CDR2: LNHNV, YYDKDF (reference sequence). The length of the CDR3 is 13 residues. Trimming removed 0 bases at V and 10 bases at J, with 10 bases between. CDR3 amino acids: CATSRDLAEEQFF. The CDR3 DNA reads TGTGCCACCAGCAGAGATCTAGCCGAGGAGCAGTTCTTC.

This clone was detected a few times. The chain is built from TRBV7-6 and TRBJ1-2, with unresolved D. Trimming took 1 base from V and 7 from J, leaving 13 bases between them. Germline V lookup: CDR1 SGHVS, CDR2 FNYEAQ. The CDR3 runs 14 residues. The CDR3 sequence is CASSLDPGLVGYTF. In nucleotides, the CDR3 is TGTGCCAGCAGCTTAGACCCCGGGTTAGTTGGCTACACCTTC.

The CDR3 region is CASSQGALEAFF. The CDR3 nucleotides read TGTGCCAGCAGCCAAGGGGCCCTTGAAGCTTTCTTT. The chain recombines TRBV4-2 with TRBJ1-1; D is uncertain. This CDR3 comprises 12 residues. Deletions cut 1 base from V and 7 bases from J, with 7 bases between. Looked up from germline, CDR1 is LGHNA and CDR2 is YNFKEQ.

The rearrangement links TRBV27 to TRBJ1-1, with a tentative D call TRBD1 (6 bases). Trimming took 6 bases from V and 8 from J, leaving 10 bases between them. CDR3 length: 11 residues. Germline V CDR1 and CDR2: MNHEY, SMNVEV (reference sequence). CDR3 region: CASRAGQEAFF. The CDR3 DNA follows: TGTGCCAGCAGGGCTGGACAGGAAGCTTTCTTT.

This clone was seen more than once but under ten times. The gene calls are TRBV6-4 and TRBJ2-3; no firm D call. This CDR3 is built from 16 residues. The germline V gene has CDR1 MRHNA and CDR2 SNTAGT. The ends were cut back, 3 bases at V and 0 bases at J, with 13 bases in the middle. The CDR3 protein is CASSESSRASTDTQYF. For the CDR3, the DNA is TGTGCCAGCAGTGAATCTTCGCGTGCTAGCACAGATACGCAGTATTTT.